What follows are 11 T cell receptor beta chains derived from one specimen sequenced in a study of T cells in Graves' hyperthyroidism and ophthalmopathy. TCR beta CDR3 sequences were amplified from RNA transcripts. The HTBI primer set was used in a first-round RT-PCR of the TCR CDR3. TCRdb ran MiXCR on the multiplex PCR reads and lists one entry per CDR3 protein. Counted here are approximately 480,000 distinct CDR3 sequences, around 20% occurring once; the ten biggest clones make up approximately 26%. The specimen sequenced was blood. These receptors all come from a man aged 18 to 35 with Graves' hyperthyroidism.

This clonotype was detected ten times or more. The V gene is TRBV28, the J gene TRBJ2-7; no clear D. Trimming cost V 3 bases and J 4 bases, with 10 bases left between them. The CDR3 extends over 13 amino acids. Germline CDR1 and CDR2: MDHEN and SYDVKM. CDR3 sequence reads: CASSFIISYEQYF. The CDR3 region has the DNA TGTGCCAGCAGTTTTATCATTTCGTACGAGCAGTACTTC. The variable domain in full, completed from reference TRBV28 and TRBJ2-7, reads DVKVTQSSRYLVKRTGEKVFLECVQDMDHENMFWYRQDPGLGLRLIYFSYDVKMKEKGDIPEGYSVSREKKERFSLILESASTNQTSMYLCASSFIISYEQYFGPGTRLTVT.

Only one count was recorded for this clonotype. The rearrangement uses TRBV5-1 and TRBJ2-5; 9 bases are a match to TRBD2. The CDR3 is 16 residues long. Germline V gene lookup returns CDR1 SGHRS and CDR2 YFSETQ. Trimming at V came to 4 bases and at J to 5 bases, leaving 12 bases not matched to a gene. The CDR3, as DNA: TGCGCCAGCAGCCGGTTAGTAGCGGGAGAAGGGGAGACCCAGTACTTC. Translation gives CASSRLVAGEGETQYF.

This clonotype was seen a handful of times. The chain joins TRBV20-1 to TRBJ2-7; D gene unclear. Trimming cost V 3 bases and J 0 bases, with 15 bases left between them. The germline V gene has CDR1 DFQATT and CDR2 SNEGSKA (reference sequence). This CDR3 spans 15 amino acids. CDR3: CSARKPLPPSYEQYF. The CDR3 nucleotides are TGCAGTGCTAGGAAACCCCTCCCACCCTCCTACGAGCAGTACTTC.

This clonotype was recorded many times. J is TRBJ1-2 and V is TRBV25-1; 7 bases line up with TRBD1. CDR1 and CDR2 (germline): MGHDK, SYGVNS. This CDR3 region has 14 residues. V shed 3 bases and J 4 bases; nucleotides not matched to a gene: 5. The CDR3 loop reads CASSEQGGGYGYTF. Written as DNA, the CDR3 is TGTGCCAGCAGTGAGCAGGGGGGAGGCTATGGCTACACCTTC.

This clonotype was seen at least ten times. This chain connects TRBV10-3 to TRBJ2-1; 9 nucleotides match TRBD2. V lost 2 bases and J lost 8; bases outside the gene matches: 10. The CDR3 is made up of 16 amino acids. CDR1 is ENHRY and CDR2 is SYGVKD in the germline V gene. In DNA, the CDR3 is TGTGCCATCAGTGAGACCCTTAGCGGGGGCAAGGATGAGCAGTTCTTC. Protein product: CAISETLSGGKDEQFF.

This chain links TRBV6-4 with TRBJ2-2; 14 bases match TRBD2. Per the germline V gene, CDR1 is MRHNA and CDR2 is SNTAGT. Losses at the gene ends were 4 bases for V and 4 bases for J; bases not matched to a gene: 5. There are 17 residues in the CDR3. DNA for the CDR3: TGTGCCAGCAGTGGACTAGCGGGGGGGCCCGTCACCGGGGAGCTGTTTTTT. Translating it yields CASSGLAGGPVTGELFF.

This clonotype came up many times. V usage is TRBV28 and J usage is TRBJ2-5; maybe TRBD2 (5 bases). Germline V gives CDR1 MDHEN, CDR2 SYDVKM. Trimming left V 7 bases short and J 5 bases short, with 17 bases between. The CDR3 is made up of 14 amino acids. The CDR3 loop is CASTPSDGVETQYF. The CDR3 DNA reads as TGTGCCAGCACCCCCTCGGACGGGGTTGAGACCCAGTACTTC. The complete variable domain, with remaining parts taken from reference TRBV28 and TRBJ2-5, reads DVKVTQSSRYLVKRTGEKVFLECVQDMDHENMFWYRQDPGLGLRLIYFSYDVKMKEKGDIPEGYSVSREKKERFSLILESASTNQTSMYLCASTPSDGVETQYFGPGTRLLVL.

V is TRBV7-3 and J is TRBJ2-7; D is undetermined. This CDR3 region has 15 residues. Germline V gene data show CDR1 as SGHTA and CDR2 as FQGTGA. V was cut by 1 base and J by 2 bases, with 12 bases left in between. The CDR3 DNA reads as TGTGCCAGCAGCTTAAATGGCGGTGAAACCTACGAGCAGTACTTC. As protein: CASSLNGGETYEQYF.

This clonotype was observed a few times. J is TRBJ1-5 and V is TRBV27; tentatively, D is TRBD1 (6 bases). The CDR3 spans 14 residues. Germline loops: CDR1 MNHEY, CDR2 SMNVEV (reference sequence). V lost 5 bases and J lost 7, with 15 bases in between. Here the CDR3 reads CASSPRGARQPQHF. CDR3 coding DNA: TGTGCCAGCAGTCCCCGGGGGGCTAGGCAGCCCCAGCATTTT.

Ten or more counts support this clonotype. V usage is TRBV6-2 or TRBV6-3 and J usage is TRBJ2-4, with D tentatively TRBD1 (8 bases). Germline-derived CDR1 and CDR2 are MNHEY and SVGEGT. This CDR3 is built from 18 residues. V lost 0 bases and J 3 bases, leaving 18 bases between the germline ends. CDR3 sequence reads: CASSYSLLDREGKNIQYF. DNA for the CDR3: TGTGCCAGCAGTTACTCACTATTGGACAGGGAGGGCAAAAACATTCAGTACTTC.

This clonotype was recorded at least ten times. The J gene is TRBJ1-1, the V gene TRBV27, with 8 positions matching TRBD1. Germline CDR1 is MNHEY and CDR2 is SMNVEV (reference sequence). The trim removed 6 bases at V and 6 bases at J, leaving 9 bases unmatched. This CDR3 spans 14 amino acids. CDR3 DNA sequence: TGTGCCAGCAGCTGGACAGGGTGGCTCCCTGAAGCTTTCTTT. Translation gives CASSWTGWLPEAFF.